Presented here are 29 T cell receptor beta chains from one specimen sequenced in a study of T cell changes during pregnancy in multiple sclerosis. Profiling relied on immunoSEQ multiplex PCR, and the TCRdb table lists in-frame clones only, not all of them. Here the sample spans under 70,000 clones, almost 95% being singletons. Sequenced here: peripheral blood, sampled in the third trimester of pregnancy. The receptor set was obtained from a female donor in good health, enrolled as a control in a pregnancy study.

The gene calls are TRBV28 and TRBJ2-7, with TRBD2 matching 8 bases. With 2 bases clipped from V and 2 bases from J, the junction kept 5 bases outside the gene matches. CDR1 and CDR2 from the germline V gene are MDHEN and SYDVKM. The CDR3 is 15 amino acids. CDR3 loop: CASSLTSGSAYEQYF. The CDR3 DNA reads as TGTGCCAGCAGTTTAACTAGCGGTAGCGCCTACGAGCAGTACTTC.

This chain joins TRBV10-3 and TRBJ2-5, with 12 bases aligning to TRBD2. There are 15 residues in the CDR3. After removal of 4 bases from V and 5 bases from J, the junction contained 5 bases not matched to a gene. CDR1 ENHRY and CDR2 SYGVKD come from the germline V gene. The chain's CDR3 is CAISVTSGGSETQYF. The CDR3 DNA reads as TGTGCCATCAGTGTGACTAGCGGGGGCTCGGAGACCCAGTACTTC.

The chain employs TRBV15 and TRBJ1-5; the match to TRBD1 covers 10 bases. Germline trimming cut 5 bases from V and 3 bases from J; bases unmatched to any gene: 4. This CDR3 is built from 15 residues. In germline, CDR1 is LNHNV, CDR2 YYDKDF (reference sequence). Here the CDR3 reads CATSLGQGVNQPQHF. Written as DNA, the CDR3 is TGTGCCACCAGCCTCGGACAGGGGGTCAATCAGCCCCAGCATTTT.

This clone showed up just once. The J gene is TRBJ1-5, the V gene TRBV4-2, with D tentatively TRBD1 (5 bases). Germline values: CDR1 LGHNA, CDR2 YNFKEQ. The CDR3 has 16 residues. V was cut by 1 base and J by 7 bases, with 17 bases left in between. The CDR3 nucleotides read TGTGCCAGCAGCCAAGTTTTGACGGGGGAAAAACAGCCCCAGCATTTT. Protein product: CASSQVLTGEKQPQHF.

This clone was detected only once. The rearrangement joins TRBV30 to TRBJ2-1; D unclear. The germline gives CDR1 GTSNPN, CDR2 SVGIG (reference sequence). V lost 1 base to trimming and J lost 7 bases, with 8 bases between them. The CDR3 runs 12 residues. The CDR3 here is CAWSAGWNEQFF. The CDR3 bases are TGTGCCTGGAGTGCGGGTTGGAATGAGCAGTTCTTC.

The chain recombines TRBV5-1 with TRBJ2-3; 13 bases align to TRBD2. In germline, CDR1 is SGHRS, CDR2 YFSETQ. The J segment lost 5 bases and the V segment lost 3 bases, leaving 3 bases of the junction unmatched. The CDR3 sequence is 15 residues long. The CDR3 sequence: CASSYTSGGGDTQYF. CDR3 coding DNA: TGCGCCAGCAGCTATACTAGCGGGGGGGGAGATACGCAGTATTTT. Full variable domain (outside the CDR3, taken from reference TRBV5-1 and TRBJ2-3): KAGVTQTPRYLIKTRGQQVTLSCSPISGHRSVSWYQQTPGQGLQFLFEYFSETQRNKGNFPGRFSGRQFSNSRSEMNVSTLELGDSALYLCASSYTSGGGDTQYFGPGTRLTVL.

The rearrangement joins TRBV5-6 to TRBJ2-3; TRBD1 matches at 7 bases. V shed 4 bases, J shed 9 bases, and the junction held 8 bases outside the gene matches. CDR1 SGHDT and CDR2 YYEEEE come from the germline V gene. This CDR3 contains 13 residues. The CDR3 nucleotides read TGTGCCAGCAGCCAGGGGACAGCCCCCACGCAGTATTTT. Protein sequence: CASSQGTAPTQYF.

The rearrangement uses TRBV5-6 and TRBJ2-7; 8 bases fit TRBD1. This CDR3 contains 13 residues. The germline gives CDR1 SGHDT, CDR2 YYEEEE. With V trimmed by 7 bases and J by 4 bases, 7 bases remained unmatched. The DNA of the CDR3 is TGTGCCAGCGGGCGAGACAGGGGTTACGAGCAGTACTTC. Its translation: CASGRDRGYEQYF.

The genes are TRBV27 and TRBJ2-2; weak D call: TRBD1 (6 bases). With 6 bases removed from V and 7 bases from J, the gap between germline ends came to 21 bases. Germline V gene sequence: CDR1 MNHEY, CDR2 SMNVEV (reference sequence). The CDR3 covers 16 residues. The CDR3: CASSLHGQKWGGELFF. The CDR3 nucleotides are TGTGCCAGCAGCCTGCACGGACAGAAATGGGGCGGGGAGCTGTTTTTT.

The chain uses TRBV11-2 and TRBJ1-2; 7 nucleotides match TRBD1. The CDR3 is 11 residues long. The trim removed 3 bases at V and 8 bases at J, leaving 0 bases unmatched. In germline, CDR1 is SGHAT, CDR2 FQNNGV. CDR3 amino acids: CASSFRGGYTF. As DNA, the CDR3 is TGTGCCAGCAGCTTCAGGGGGGGCTACACCTTC. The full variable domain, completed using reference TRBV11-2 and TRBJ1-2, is EAGVAQSPRYKIIEKRQSVAFWCNPISGHATLYWYQQILGQGPKLLIQFQNNGVVDDSQLPKDRFSAERLKGVDSTLKIQPAKLEDSAVYLCASSFRGGYTFGSGTRLTVV.

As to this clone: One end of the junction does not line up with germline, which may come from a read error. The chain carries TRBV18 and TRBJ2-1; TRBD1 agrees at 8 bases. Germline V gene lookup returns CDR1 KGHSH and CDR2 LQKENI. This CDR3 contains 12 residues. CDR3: CASSPIRQDRVF. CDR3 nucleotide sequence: TGTGCCAGCTCGCCGATAAGGCAGGACAGGGTCTTC.

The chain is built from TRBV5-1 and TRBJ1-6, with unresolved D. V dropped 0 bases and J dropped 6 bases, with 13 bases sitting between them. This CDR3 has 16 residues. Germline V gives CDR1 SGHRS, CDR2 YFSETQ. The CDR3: CASSLAAAAVNSPLHF. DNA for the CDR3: TGCGCCAGCAGCTTGGCGGCGGCGGCGGTTAATTCACCCCTCCACTTT.

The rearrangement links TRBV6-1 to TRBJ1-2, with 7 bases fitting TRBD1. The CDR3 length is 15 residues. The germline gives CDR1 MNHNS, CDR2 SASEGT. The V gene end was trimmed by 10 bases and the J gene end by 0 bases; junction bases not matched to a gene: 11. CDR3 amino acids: CATEKGDSPNYGYTF. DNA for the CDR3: TGTGCCACCGAGAAGGGGGACAGCCCTAACTATGGCTACACCTTC.

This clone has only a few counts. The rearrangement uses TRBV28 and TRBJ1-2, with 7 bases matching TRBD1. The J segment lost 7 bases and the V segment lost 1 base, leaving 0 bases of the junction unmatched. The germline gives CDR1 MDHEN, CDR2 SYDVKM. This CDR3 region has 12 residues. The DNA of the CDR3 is TGTGCCAGCAGTTTATACAGGGGTGGCTACACCTTC. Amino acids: CASSLYRGGYTF.

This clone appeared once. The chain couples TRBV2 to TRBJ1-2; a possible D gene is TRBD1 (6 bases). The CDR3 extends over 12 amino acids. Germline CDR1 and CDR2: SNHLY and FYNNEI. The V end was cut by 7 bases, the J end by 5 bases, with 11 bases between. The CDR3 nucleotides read TGTGCCAGCACCGCAGGGGTTTATGGCTACACCTTC. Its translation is CASTAGVYGYTF.

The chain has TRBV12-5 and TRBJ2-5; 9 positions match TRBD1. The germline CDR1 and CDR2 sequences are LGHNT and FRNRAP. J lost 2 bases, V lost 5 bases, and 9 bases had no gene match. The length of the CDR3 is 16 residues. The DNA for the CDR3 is TGTGCTAGTGGTACTGGGGCCGGGACAGGGCAAGAGACCCAGTACTTC. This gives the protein CASGTGAGTGQETQYF.

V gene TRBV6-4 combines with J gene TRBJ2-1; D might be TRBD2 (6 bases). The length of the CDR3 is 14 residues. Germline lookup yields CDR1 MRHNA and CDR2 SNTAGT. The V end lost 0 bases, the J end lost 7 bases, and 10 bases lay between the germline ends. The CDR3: CASSDSGSANEQFF. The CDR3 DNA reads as TGTGCCAGCAGTGACTCCGGGAGTGCGAATGAGCAGTTCTTC.

CDR3: CASSLDPGGNEQFF. The CDR3 DNA is TGTGCCAGCAGCTTAGATCCAGGGGGGAATGAGCAGTTCTTC. V and J are TRBV7-2 and TRBJ2-1; TRBD1 is a possible D gene (7 bases). The CDR3 totals 14 residues. The germline gives CDR1 SGHTA, CDR2 FQGNSA. Trimming removed 1 base from V and 7 bases from J, with 11 bases in between.

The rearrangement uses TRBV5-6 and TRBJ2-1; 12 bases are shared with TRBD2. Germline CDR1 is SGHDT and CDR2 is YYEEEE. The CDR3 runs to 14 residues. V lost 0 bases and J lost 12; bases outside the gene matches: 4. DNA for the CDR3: TGTGCCAGCAGCTTGGGACTAGCGGGAGTAGGGCAGTTCTTC. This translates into CASSLGLAGVGQFF. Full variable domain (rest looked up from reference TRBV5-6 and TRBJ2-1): DAGVTQSPTHLIKTRGQQVTLRCSPKSGHDTVSWYQQALGQGPQFIFQYYEEEERQRGNFPDRFSGHQFPNYSSELNVNALLLGDSALYLCASSLGLAGVGQFFGPGTRLTVL.

The CDR3 here is CASSGWTGGETQYF. The CDR3 DNA is TGTGCCAGCAGCGGATGGACAGGGGGAGAGACCCAGTACTTC. This sequence joins TRBV28 and TRBJ2-5; 10 nucleotides align to TRBD1. V dropped 6 bases and J dropped 4; count of bases not matched to a gene: 5. CDR3 size: 14 residues. The germline V gene encodes CDR1 MDHEN and CDR2 SYDVKM.

The DNA of the CDR3 is TGCGCCAGCATCGCAAGGCCCGCGGGACAGGGGAACTATGGCTACACCTTC. Its translation is CASIARPAGQGNYGYTF. V is TRBV23-1 and J is TRBJ1-2, with 10 positions matching TRBD1. TRBV23-1 is reported as an ORF; its role is uncertain. The CDR3 totals 17 residues. V was clipped by 7 bases and J by 2 bases; unmatched bases: 13.

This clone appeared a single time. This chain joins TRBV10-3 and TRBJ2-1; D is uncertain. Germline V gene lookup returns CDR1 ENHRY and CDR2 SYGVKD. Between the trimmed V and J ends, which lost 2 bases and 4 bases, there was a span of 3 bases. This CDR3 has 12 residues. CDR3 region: CAISETYNEQFF. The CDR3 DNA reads TGTGCCATCAGTGAGACTTACAATGAGCAGTTCTTC.

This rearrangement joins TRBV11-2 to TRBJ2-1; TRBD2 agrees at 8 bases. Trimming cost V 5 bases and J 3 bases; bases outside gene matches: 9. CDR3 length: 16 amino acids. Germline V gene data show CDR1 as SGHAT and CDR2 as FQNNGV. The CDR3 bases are TGTGCCAGCAGCCCCGGGGCGGGGGGCTACTACAATGAGCAGTTCTTC. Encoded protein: CASSPGAGGYYNEQFF.

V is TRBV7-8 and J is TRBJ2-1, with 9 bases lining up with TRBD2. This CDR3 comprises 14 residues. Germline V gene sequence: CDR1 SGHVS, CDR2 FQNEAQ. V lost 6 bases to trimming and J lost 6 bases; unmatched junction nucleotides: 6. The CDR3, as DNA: TGTGCCAGCAGTCCTAGCGGGACCCGCAATGAGCAGTTCTTC. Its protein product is CASSPSGTRNEQFF.

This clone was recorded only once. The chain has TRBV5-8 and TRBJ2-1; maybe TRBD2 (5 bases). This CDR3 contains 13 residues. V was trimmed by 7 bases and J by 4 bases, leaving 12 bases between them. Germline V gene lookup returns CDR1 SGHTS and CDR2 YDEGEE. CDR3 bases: TGTGCCAGCGGACTCTACTCTTACAATGAGCAGTTCTTC. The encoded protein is CASGLYSYNEQFF.

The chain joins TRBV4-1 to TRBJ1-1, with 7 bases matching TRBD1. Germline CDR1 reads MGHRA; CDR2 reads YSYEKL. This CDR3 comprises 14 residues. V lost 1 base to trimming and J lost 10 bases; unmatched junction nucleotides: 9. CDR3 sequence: CASSQALPQGGAFF. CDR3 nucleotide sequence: TGCGCCAGCAGCCAAGCTCTTCCTCAGGGGGGAGCTTTCTTT.

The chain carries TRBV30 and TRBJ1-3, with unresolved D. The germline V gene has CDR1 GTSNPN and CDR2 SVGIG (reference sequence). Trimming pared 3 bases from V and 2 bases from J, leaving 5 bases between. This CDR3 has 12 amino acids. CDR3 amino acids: CAWSATGNTIYF. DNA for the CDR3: TGTGCCTGGAGCGCTACTGGAAACACCATATATTTT.

The CDR3 sequence is CAWSPPRGFRFQPQHF. CDR3 coding DNA: TGTGCCTGGAGTCCCCCCCGGGGGTTTCGGTTTCAGCCCCAGCATTTT. The chain couples TRBV30 to TRBJ1-5; TRBD1 is a possible D gene (5 bases). The ends were cut back, 2 bases at V and 6 bases at J, with 20 bases in the middle. Germline loops: CDR1 GTSNPN, CDR2 SVGIG (reference sequence). CDR3 size: 16 residues.

This CDR3 reads CASSPRGLEDTDTQYF. CDR3 nucleotides: TGTGCCAGCAGTCCACGCGGACTAGAGGACACAGATACGCAGTATTTT. The gene calls are TRBV28 and TRBJ2-3, with TRBD2 matching 7 bases. Germline CDR1 MDHEN, CDR2 SYDVKM. The CDR3 is 16 amino acids. J gave up 2 bases and V 5 bases, and 10 bases lay outside the gene matches.